One and the same sample provided the 21 T cell receptor beta chains below, sequenced in a study of blood T cell repertoires in COVID-19. Sequencing was performed with immunoSEQ multiplex PCR; in TCRdb, only in-frame clones are kept and a portion is missing. The sample contains 110,000 to 150,000 clones, 75% to 90% of which appear only once. Sequencing was carried out using peripheral blood. All receptors derive from a woman aged 55-70 years with active COVID-19.

The rearrangement uses TRBV6-2 or TRBV6-3 and TRBJ2-5; 9 bases fit TRBD2. This CDR3 contains 17 residues. V lost 0 bases, J lost 1 base, and 6 bases stayed unmatched. In germline, CDR1 is MNHEY, CDR2 SVGEGT. CDR3 amino acids: CASSYSPGLAAQETQYF. In DNA, the CDR3 is TGTGCCAGCAGTTACTCGCCGGGACTAGCAGCCCAAGAGACCCAGTACTTC.

V and J are TRBV3-1 (or the pseudogene TRBV3-2) and TRBJ2-7, with 7 positions matching TRBD2. Germline assignment: CDR1 LGHDT and CDR2 YNNKEL (reference sequence). V lost 1 base and J lost 5; bases outside the gene matches: 14. The CDR3 loop spans 17 amino acids. The CDR3 DNA reads TGTGCCAGCAGCCAAGGCCTAGGAGCGGGAATTGCCCACGAGCAGTACTTC. Protein sequence: CASSQGLGAGIAHEQYF.

The V and J genes are TRBV11-2 and TRBJ2-3; 8 nucleotides align to TRBD1. The length of the CDR3 is 15 residues. J gave up 1 base and V 1 base, and 1 base lay outside the gene matches. The germline gives CDR1 SGHAT, CDR2 FQNNGV. CDR3: CASSLVGQGTDTQYF. CDR3 sequence (DNA): TGTGCCAGCAGCTTAGTGGGACAGGGCACAGATACGCAGTATTTT.

V and J are TRBV5-1 and TRBJ1-1; D call uncertain. Trimming shortened V by 4 bases and J by 7 bases, and 11 bases separated the two germline ends. The germline gives CDR1 SGHRS, CDR2 YFSETQ. This CDR3 has 12 amino acids. CDR3 nucleotides: TGCGCCAGCAGCCTGAATGAGGGTGAAGCTTTCTTT. Translating gives CASSLNEGEAFF.

This rearrangement joins TRBV7-2 to TRBJ2-7; TRBD2 agrees at 11 bases. The V gene's germline CDR1 is SGHTA and CDR2 FQGNSA. J was trimmed by 4 bases and V by 4 bases; bases with no gene match: 9. The CDR3 runs to 16 residues. The CDR3 DNA follows: TGTGCCAGCAGCTCTAGGGGGACTAGCGGAGCTTACGAGCAGTACTTC. This gives the protein CASSSRGTSGAYEQYF. Full variable domain (missing parts from reference TRBV7-2 and TRBJ2-7): GAGVSQSPSNKVTEKGKDVELRCDPISGHTALYWYRQSLGQGLEFLIYFQGNSAPDKSGLPSDRFSAERTGGSVSTLTIQRTQQEDSAVYLCASSSRGTSGAYEQYFGPGTRLTVT.

The J gene is TRBJ2-1, the V gene TRBV5-4, with 12 bases fitting TRBD2. The V segment lost 0 bases and the J segment 4 bases; nucleotides outside the gene matches: 2. This CDR3 comprises 16 residues. Per the germline V gene, CDR1 is SGHNT and CDR2 is YYREEE (reference sequence). The CDR3 sequence: CASSLGTSGKYNEQFF. CDR3 coding DNA: TGTGCCAGCAGCTTGGGGACTAGCGGGAAGTACAATGAGCAGTTCTTC.

The rearrangement joins TRBV20-1 to TRBJ1-3; D not certain. Trimming removed 3 bases at V and 2 bases at J, with 8 bases between. Germline assignment: CDR1 DFQATT and CDR2 SNEGSKA (reference sequence). The CDR3 covers 13 residues. CDR3 region: CSASSQAGNTIYF. The CDR3 DNA reads as TGCAGTGCTAGTTCCCAGGCTGGAAACACCATATATTTT.

This clone was observed a few times. The chain is built from TRBV18 and TRBJ1-1, with 9 bases aligning to TRBD1. Unmatched junction bases numbered 6, after V lost 7 bases and J lost 3 bases. The CDR3 runs 14 residues. Looked up from germline, CDR1 is KGHSH and CDR2 is LQKENI. CDR3 amino acids: CASLPGQGHTEAFF. As DNA, the CDR3 is TGTGCCAGCTTACCGGGACAGGGCCACACTGAAGCTTTCTTT.

The chain couples TRBV3-1 (or the pseudogene TRBV3-2) to TRBJ1-5; D not certain. V was trimmed by 3 bases and J by 0 bases, leaving 9 bases between them. The germline gives CDR1 LGHDT, CDR2 YNNKEL (reference sequence). The CDR3 length is 15 residues. The CDR3 spells CASSHGVASNQPQHF. The CDR3 DNA sequence: TGTGCCAGCAGCCACGGAGTGGCTAGCAATCAGCCCCAGCATTTT.

The gene calls are TRBV19 and TRBJ1-5; D perhaps matches TRBD1 (5 bases). CDR1 is LNHDA, CDR2 SQIVND, per germline (reference sequence). With 0 bases removed from V and 3 bases from J, the gap between germline ends came to 9 bases. CDR3 length: 15 amino acids. CDR3 DNA: TGTGCCAGTAGTATAGAAGCGGGGACCAATCAGCCCCAGCATTTT. This translates into CASSIEAGTNQPQHF.

The chain joins TRBV12-3 or TRBV12-4 to TRBJ2-7, with 7 nucleotides matching TRBD1. The CDR3 is 13 residues long. V trimming: 6 bases; J trimming: 3 bases; junction bases outside the gene matches: 5. The DNA of the CDR3 is TGTGCCAGCAGCCCTCGACAGGGCTACGAGCAGTACTTC. The encoded protein is CASSPRQGYEQYF.

With regard to this clone: An end of the junction does not agree with germline; a read error may underlie this. The chain is built from TRBV28 and TRBJ2-7; possibly TRBD1 for D (6 bases). Germline V lookup: CDR1 MDHEN, CDR2 SYDVKM. The CDR3 extends over 14 amino acids. The CDR3 nucleotides read TGTGCCAGCAGTTTTAGGACAGTCTCCAACGAGCAGTACTTC. Its protein is CASSFRTVSNEQYF.

The chain has TRBV4-2 and TRBJ2-1, with no clear D. From germline, CDR1 is LGHNA and CDR2 YNFKEQ. This CDR3 spans 15 amino acids. V was shortened by 0 bases and J by 2 bases, with 8 bases between the two germline ends. The CDR3 reads CASSQDQLAYNEQFF. As DNA, the CDR3 is TGTGCCAGCAGCCAAGACCAACTCGCCTACAATGAGCAGTTCTTC.

The sample holds a few counts of this clone. The chain joins TRBV6-1 to TRBJ1-5; 12 nucleotides agree with TRBD1. Germline V CDR1 and CDR2: MNHNS, SASEGT. The CDR3 has 15 residues. V was clipped by 1 base and J by 7 bases; unmatched bases: 2. The CDR3 here is CASSEEGTGGQPQHF. The CDR3 nucleotides are TGTGCCAGCAGTGAAGAGGGGACAGGGGGCCAGCCCCAGCATTTT.

This clone was detected a few times. The V and J genes are TRBV28 and TRBJ2-3; 8 bases are shared with TRBD2. Germline CDR1 is MDHEN and CDR2 is SYDVKM. With 2 bases clipped from V and 0 bases from J, the junction kept 1 base outside the gene matches. This CDR3 is 15 amino acids long. The CDR3: CASSLIAGSTDTQYF. The CDR3 region has the DNA TGTGCCAGCAGTTTAATAGCGGGAAGCACAGATACGCAGTATTTT.

The rearrangement links TRBV11-2 to TRBJ2-5; TRBD2 agrees at 10 bases. Germline V lookup: CDR1 SGHAT, CDR2 FQNNGV. The CDR3 is made up of 15 amino acids. The ends lost 1 base at V and 5 bases at J; junction bases unmatched: 4. This chain's CDR3 is CASSLGPAGGETQYF. DNA for the CDR3: TGTGCCAGCAGCTTAGGCCCAGCGGGAGGGGAGACCCAGTACTTC.

The chain links TRBV2 to TRBJ2-5, with a possible D match to TRBD1 (6 bases). V shed 5 bases and J shed 5 bases, with 15 bases lying between them. There are 14 residues in the CDR3. Looked up from germline, CDR1 is SNHLY and CDR2 is FYNNEI. The CDR3 nucleotides are TGTGCCAGCAGTCTGGGCAGGGGCCCCGAGACCCAGTACTTC. The encoded protein is CASSLGRGPETQYF.

CDR3 sequence: CASSVGASFNSGNTIYF. For the CDR3, the DNA is TGTGCCAGCAGCGTAGGGGCATCCTTTAACTCTGGAAACACCATATATTTT. J is TRBJ1-3 and V is TRBV9; D gene ambiguous. Per the germline V gene, CDR1 is SGDLS and CDR2 is YYNGEE. The CDR3 is made up of 17 amino acids. Between the trimmed V and J ends, which lost 0 bases and 0 bases, there was a span of 13 bases.

This clone was recorded only once. The rearrangement links TRBV7-9 to TRBJ2-1, with D possibly matching TRBD1 (5 bases). This CDR3 has 15 residues. V was shortened by 6 bases and J by 0 bases, with 12 bases between the two germline ends. CDR1 is SEHNR, CDR2 FQNEAQ, per germline (reference sequence). CDR3 DNA sequence: TGTGCCAGCAGTTCGACAGTGAGCTCCTACAATGAGCAGTTCTTC. Translation gives CASSSTVSSYNEQFF.

As to this clone: An end of the junction does not agree with germline; a read error may underlie this. The chain has TRBV13 and TRBJ2-3; the match to TRBD2 covers 9 bases. From germline, CDR1 is PRHDT and CDR2 FYEKMQ (reference sequence). The CDR3 sequence is 18 residues long. CDR3 region: CASSLGLVVAGVTDTQYF. CDR3 bases: TGTGCCAGCAGCCTAGGACTTGTGGTAGCGGGAGTGACAGATACGCAGTATTTT.

This chain uses TRBV4-1 with TRBJ2-7; the match to TRBD1 covers 10 bases. Germline V gene sequence: CDR1 MGHRA, CDR2 YSYEKL. The CDR3 is 17 residues long. The trim removed 1 base at V and 6 bases at J, leaving 12 bases unmatched. The CDR3 DNA is TGCGCCAGCAGCCAAGTTCCCGGGACAGGGGTTGGATCCGAGCAGTACTTC. Encoded protein: CASSQVPGTGVGSEQYF.